This T cell receptor beta chain was observed in a study of T-cell memory formation after mild COVID-19. This clonotype was seen at least ten times. Each CDR3 protein gets one entry after TCRdb re-called the 5' RACE reads with MiXCR. Of roughly 130,000 distinct CDR3 sequences listed, 5% to 6.5% were seen once; the top ten hold roughly 2%. Trimming left V 2 bases short and J 6 bases short, with 14 bases between. CDR3 length: 14 residues. This chain connects TRBV12-3 or TRBV12-4 to TRBJ2-7, with D uncertain. This receptor was taken from an adult woman who had mild COVID-19 (a few samples of this study predate the infection). Cell type and time point are not known. The sample consisted of PBMCs or a T cell subset sorted from them (not recorded which). The CDR3 DNA is TGTGCCAGCAGTTTAAGTCAGACGTTCGGCGAGCAGTACTTC. It translates to CASSLSQTFGEQYF.